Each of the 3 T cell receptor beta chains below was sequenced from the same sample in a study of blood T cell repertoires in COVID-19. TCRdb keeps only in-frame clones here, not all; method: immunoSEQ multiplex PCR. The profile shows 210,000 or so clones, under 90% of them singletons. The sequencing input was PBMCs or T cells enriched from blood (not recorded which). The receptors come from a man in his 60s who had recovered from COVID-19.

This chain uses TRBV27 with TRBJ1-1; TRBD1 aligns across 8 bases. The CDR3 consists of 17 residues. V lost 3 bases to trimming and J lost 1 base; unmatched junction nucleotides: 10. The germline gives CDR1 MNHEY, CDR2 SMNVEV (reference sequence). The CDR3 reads CASSFVGQGWGNTEAFF. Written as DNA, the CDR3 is TGTGCCAGCAGTTTTGTCGGACAGGGCTGGGGGAACACTGAAGCTTTCTTT.

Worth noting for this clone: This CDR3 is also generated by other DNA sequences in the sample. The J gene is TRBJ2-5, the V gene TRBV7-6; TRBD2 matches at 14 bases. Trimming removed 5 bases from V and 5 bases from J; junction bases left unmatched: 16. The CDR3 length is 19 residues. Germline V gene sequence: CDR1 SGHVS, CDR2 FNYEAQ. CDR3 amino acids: CASSGRLAGGQRRGETQYF. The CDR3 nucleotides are TGTGCCAGCAGCGGAAGACTAGCGGGGGGGCAGAGGCGTGGGGAGACCCAGTACTTC.

Here the CDR3 DNA reads TGCAGTGCTAGTCATCAGGGGACCTATGGCTACACCTTC. It encodes CSASHQGTYGYTF. The chain has TRBV20-1 and TRBJ1-2; TRBD1 is a possible D gene (6 bases). Trimming took 3 bases from V and 4 from J, leaving 12 bases between them. CDR1 and CDR2 (germline): DFQATT, SNEGSKA (reference sequence). The CDR3 covers 13 residues.